The entry that follows covers one T cell receptor beta chain sequence. The target antigen is unknown. These data come from a study of vaccination and CD4 T cells after COVID-19. CDR1 is MNHEY and CDR2 is SVGEGT in the germline V gene. The trim removed 4 bases at V and 4 bases at J, leaving 3 bases unmatched. This CDR3 contains 14 residues. The treatment: approximately 10-day PBMC culture with coronavirus spike peptide pools or control peptides (ViraFEST assay). Gathered ahead of the COVID-19 pandemic (2011-2018) were the CD4+ T cells of the unexposed donor. Unexposed-donor CD4+ T cells were probed with SARS-CoV-2 S/N and four cold-coronavirus spikes, cells permitting. With the Oncomine TCR Beta short-read assay, DNA from cultured CD4+ T cells was sequenced. MiXCR, run by TCRdb on the PCR reads, gives a single entry per CDR3 protein. This sample has 7,500 to 9,500 distinct CDR3 sequences, with roughly two fifths found just once.

This receptor was identified in a human donor in good health. The specimen sequenced was CD4+ T cells from blood, cultured in vitro. The chain links TRBV6-2 or TRBV6-3 to TRBJ1-2; TRBD1 agrees at 10 bases. CDR3 bases: TGTGCCAGCAGTTGGACAGGGGGGTCCTATGGCTACACCTTC. Residues: CASSWTGGSYGYTF.